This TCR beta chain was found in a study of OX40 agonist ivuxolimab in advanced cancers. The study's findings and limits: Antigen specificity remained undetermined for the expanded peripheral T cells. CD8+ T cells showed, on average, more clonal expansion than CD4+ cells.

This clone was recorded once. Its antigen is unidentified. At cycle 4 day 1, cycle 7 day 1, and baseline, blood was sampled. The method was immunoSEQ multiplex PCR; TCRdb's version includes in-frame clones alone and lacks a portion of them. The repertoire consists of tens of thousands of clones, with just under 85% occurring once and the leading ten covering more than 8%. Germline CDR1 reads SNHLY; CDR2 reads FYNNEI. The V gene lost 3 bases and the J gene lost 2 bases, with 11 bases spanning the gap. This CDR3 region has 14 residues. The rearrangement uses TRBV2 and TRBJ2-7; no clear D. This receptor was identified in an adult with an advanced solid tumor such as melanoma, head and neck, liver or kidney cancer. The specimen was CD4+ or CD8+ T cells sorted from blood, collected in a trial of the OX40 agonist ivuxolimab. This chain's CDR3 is CASSDGILTYEQYF. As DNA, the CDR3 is TGTGCCAGCAGTGATGGGATTTTGACCTACGAGCAGTACTTC.